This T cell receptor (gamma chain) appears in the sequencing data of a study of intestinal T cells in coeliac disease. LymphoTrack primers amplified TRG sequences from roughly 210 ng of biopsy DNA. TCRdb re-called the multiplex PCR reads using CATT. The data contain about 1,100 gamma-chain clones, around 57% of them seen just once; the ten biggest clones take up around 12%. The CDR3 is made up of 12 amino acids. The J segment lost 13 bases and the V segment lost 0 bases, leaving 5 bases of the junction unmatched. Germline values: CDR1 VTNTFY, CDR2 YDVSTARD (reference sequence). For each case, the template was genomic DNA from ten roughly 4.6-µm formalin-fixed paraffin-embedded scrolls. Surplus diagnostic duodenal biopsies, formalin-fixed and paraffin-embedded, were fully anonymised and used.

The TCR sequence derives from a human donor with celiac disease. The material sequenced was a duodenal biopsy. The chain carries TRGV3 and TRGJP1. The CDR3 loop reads CATWDRPTFKIF. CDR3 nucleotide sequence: TGTGCCACCTGGGACAGGCCCACGTTCAAGATATTT.